The clone carrying this TCR beta chain was found once. As yet, its antigen is unknown. Produced via immunoSEQ multiplex PCR; TCRdb's table is partial and in-frame only. The table has approximately 12,000 clones, about 71% seen once. These data come from a study of PD-1 blockade in classical Hodgkin lymphoma. Study-wide results and limits: Repertoire difference causes, possibly disease activity or prior therapy, remain undefined. At C4D1, TCR diversity had climbed significantly for CD4+ cells, though not for CD8+ cells. Reports indicated that newly diagnosed patients had lower baseline TCR diversity than healthy donors did.

With 3 bases clipped from V and 0 bases from J, the junction kept 4 bases outside the gene matches. The CDR3 loop spans 15 amino acids. Germline CDR1 reads LNHDA; CDR2 reads SQIVND (reference sequence). In every patient, relapse followed autologous stem cell transplantation, while exposure to brentuximab vedotin differed. Best overall response was complete response, partial response or progressive disease in these relapsed/refractory classical Hodgkin lymphoma patients. This specimen consisted of peripheral blood mononuclear cells (PBMCs), obtained at baseline. The J gene is TRBJ2-5, the V gene TRBV19; TRBD1 matches 7 bases. The TCR comes from a human donor with classical Hodgkin lymphoma. CDR3 bases: TGTGCCAGTAGTATGGGGGACAGTGACCAAGAGACCCAGTACTTC. This translates into CASSMGDSDQETQYF.